This TCR beta chain was sequenced in a study of regulatory T cells in long-lasting Graves disease. The CDR3 sequence is 13 residues long. CDR1 LNHDA and CDR2 SQIVND come from the germline V gene (reference sequence). The ends were cut back, 6 bases at V and 5 bases at J, with 11 bases in the middle. The time point was: newly diagnosed GD, antithyroid drugs for less than 3 months. TCR sequences were obtained from RNA taken from PBMCs. Relying on iRepertoire HTBI primers and Arm-PCR of CDR3 regions, the team built TCR beta libraries. TCRdb passed the multiplex PCR reads through MiXCR, listing each CDR3 protein once. Altogether 450,000 to 600,000 distinct CDR3 sequences are present, around 15% being singletons, with the ten largest covering more than 9%. Study conclusions and caveats: Fewer public clonotypes were shared by new patients (approximately 1,000) than by persistent patients (around 2,900).

As to this clonotype: The antigen remains undetermined.

These data are also associated with another study on T cells in Graves' hyperthyroidism and ophthalmopathy.

The receptor was isolated from a middle-aged man with Graves disease. The sequencing used peripheral blood mononuclear cells (PBMCs), collected at new diagnosis, from a patient treated with antithyroid drugs. This sequence joins TRBV19 and TRBJ2-1; possibly TRBD1 for D (7 bases). CDR3 loop: CASSGRGDNEQFF. The CDR3, as DNA: TGTGCCAGTAGCGGCAGGGGGGACAATGAGCAGTTCTTC.